This T cell receptor beta chain was documented in a study of identical twins. CDR1 is SEHNR, CDR2 FQNEAQ, per germline (reference sequence). V trimming: 5 bases; J trimming: 6 bases; junction bases outside the gene matches: 8. The CDR3 loop spans 16 amino acids. This clonotype showed up just a few times. MiXCR was run by TCRdb on the 5' RACE reads, yielding one entry per CDR3 protein. The sample consists of around 480,000 distinct CDR3 sequences, 14% of them appearing once. These data also formed part of another study, on yellow fever vaccine responses in identical twins.

This sequence originates from a woman aged 18-29 years in good health. Material: CD4+ T cells sorted from blood. The J gene is TRBJ2-1, the V gene TRBV7-9, with 12 bases lining up with TRBD2. The CDR3 here is CASSMTGLAGSNEQFF. The CDR3 coding sequence is TGTGCCAGCAGCATGACGGGACTAGCGGGTTCCAATGAGCAGTTCTTC. Full variable domain (outside the CDR3, taken from reference TRBV7-9 and TRBJ2-1): DTGVSQNPRHKITKRGQNVTFRCDPISEHNRLYWYRQTLGQGPEFLTYFQNEAQLEKSRLLSDRFSAERPKGSFSTLEIQRTEQGDSAMYLCASSMTGLAGSNEQFFGPGTRLTVL.